This T cell receptor (beta chain) was recovered during a study of T cell responses to AZD1222 COVID-19 vaccine. Study-level points and caveats: Donors in the cohort were predominantly white British and more often female, and clonal diversity was possibly underestimated. The number of AZD1222 recipients seropositive at baseline was only five or six.

Of note for this clone: The antigen remains undetermined.

Between the trimmed V and J ends, which lost 0 bases and 6 bases, there was a span of 8 bases. The CDR3 has 13 residues. Germline V lookup: CDR1 GTSNPN, CDR2 SVGIG (reference sequence). This table comes from immunoSEQ multiplex PCR, and its TCRdb copy is limited to in-frame clones, with some not included. The repertoire holds 100,000 or so clones, with approximately 86% as singletons. The J gene is TRBJ2-2, the V gene TRBV30; no reliable D call. The sample consisted of peripheral blood, taken 28 days after the second AZD1222 dose. The receptor's source is an adult who received the AZD1222 COVID-19 vaccine. CDR3 amino acids: CAWSVMGPGELFF. The CDR3, as DNA: TGTGCCTGGAGTGTAATGGGTCCCGGGGAGCTGTTTTTT.